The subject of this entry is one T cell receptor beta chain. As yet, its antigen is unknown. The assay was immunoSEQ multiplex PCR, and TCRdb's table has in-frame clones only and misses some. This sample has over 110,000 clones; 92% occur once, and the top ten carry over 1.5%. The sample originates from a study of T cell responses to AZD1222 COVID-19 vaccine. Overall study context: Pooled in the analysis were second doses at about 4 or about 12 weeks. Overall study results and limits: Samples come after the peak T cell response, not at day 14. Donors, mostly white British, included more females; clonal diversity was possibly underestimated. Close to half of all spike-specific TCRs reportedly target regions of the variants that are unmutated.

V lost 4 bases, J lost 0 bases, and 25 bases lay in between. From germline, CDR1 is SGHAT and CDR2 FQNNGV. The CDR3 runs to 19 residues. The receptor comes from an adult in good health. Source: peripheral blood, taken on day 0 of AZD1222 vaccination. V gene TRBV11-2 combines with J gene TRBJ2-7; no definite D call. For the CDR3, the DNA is TGTGCCAGCAGCTCGGTATTCTCTGACGGCACTATTAGCTCCTACGAGCAGTACTTC. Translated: CASSSVFSDGTISSYEQYF. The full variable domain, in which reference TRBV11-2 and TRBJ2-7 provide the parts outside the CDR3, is EAGVAQSPRYKIIEKRQSVAFWCNPISGHATLYWYQQILGQGPKLLIQFQNNGVVDDSQLPKDRFSAERLKGVDSTLKIQPAKLEDSAVYLCASSSVFSDGTISSYEQYFGPGTRLTVT.